This T cell receptor beta chain was sequenced for a study of Ad26.COV2.S vaccination and SARS-CoV-2 variants. The wider study: Into the muscle, Ad26.COV2.S was dosed once or twice, 56 days apart. Findings of the study overall: Researchers cautioned that TCR breadth and depth analyses may have underestimated total T cell responses.

The germline CDR1 and CDR2 sequences are SGHTA and FQGNSA. V lost 2 bases and J lost 5; bases outside the gene matches: 17. The CDR3 totals 18 residues. Repertoires were generated with immunoSEQ multiplex PCR, while TCRdb's copy carries only in-frame clones and drops some. Of some 340,000 clones in the sample, about 82% were seen once. Of note for this clone: What it recognizes is unknown.

Treatment indicated: roughly 18 received Ad26.COV2.S at low or high dose, single or two shots; five or six received placebo; per-sample allocation not given. Sampling happened 63 days after the first vaccine or placebo injection. V gene TRBV7-2 combines with J gene TRBJ1-2; 7 nucleotides align to TRBD1. The sample consisted of peripheral blood, taken in a trial of Ad26.COV2.S vaccine versus placebo. The TCR originated in a person between 18 and 65 years old who received the Ad26.COV2.S COVID-19 vaccine or a placebo. The CDR3 reads CASSLTPDLRGSVYGYTF. The CDR3 nucleotides are TGTGCCAGCAGCTTAACCCCGGACCTCAGGGGGTCAGTTTATGGCTACACCTTC. The full variable domain, with the rest looked up from reference TRBV7-2 and TRBJ1-2, is GAGVSQSPSNKVTEKGKDVELRCDPISGHTALYWYRQSLGQGLEFLIYFQGNSAPDKSGLPSDRFSAERTGGSVSTLTIQRTQQEDSAVYLCASSLTPDLRGSVYGYTFGSGTRLTVV.